Shown below are 5 T cell receptor beta chains from a single sample sequenced in a study of PD-L1 blockade in urothelial cancer. The protocol was immunoSEQ multiplex PCR, while the TCRdb copy is restricted to in-frame clones and leaves out a portion. Counted here are roughly 32,000 clones, 70% to 90% occurring once; the ten biggest clones make up approximately 8.2%. Time point indicated: peripheral blood 6 weeks after treatment start. Sequences were derived from PBMCs, sampled around atezolizumab (anti-PD-L1) treatment. The receptors were gathered from a man older than 75 with urothelial cancer.

With regard to this clone: The identical CDR3 is also encoded by other nucleotide sequences in the sample. The J gene is TRBJ2-7, the V gene TRBV11-3; possible D gene TRBD2, 5 bases. The CDR3 sequence is 14 residues long. The V and J ends lost 5 bases and 0 bases respectively, with 11 bases between them. Germline CDR1 SGHNT, CDR2 YENEEA. The CDR3 reads CASSSHRGSYEQYF. The CDR3 DNA reads as TGTGCCAGCAGCAGCCATCGGGGCTCCTACGAGCAGTACTTC. Supplemented by reference TRBV11-3 and TRBJ2-7, the full variable domain reads EAGVVQSPRYKIIEKKQPVAFWCNPISGHNTLYWYLQNLGQGPELLIRYENEEAVDDSQLPKDRFSAERLKGVDSTLKIQPAELGDSAVYLCASSSHRGSYEQYFGPGTRLTVT.

The rearrangement joins TRBV11-2 to TRBJ1-2; D remains unclear. Germline V CDR1 and CDR2: SGHAT, FQNNGV. This CDR3 is built from 15 residues. The V gene lost 5 bases and the J gene lost 2 bases, with 15 bases spanning the gap. The CDR3 here is CASSPDFLLNYGYTF. The CDR3 nucleotides read TGTGCCAGCAGCCCCGACTTCCTGTTGAACTATGGCTACACCTTC.

A remark on this clone: Other DNA sequences in the same sample also yield this CDR3. For the CDR3, the DNA is TGTGCCAGCTCACCACGCCTAGCGGGGGACAATGAGCAGTTCTTC. It codes for CASSPRLAGDNEQFF. V usage is TRBV18 and J usage is TRBJ2-1; TRBD2 aligns across 10 bases. The CDR3 has 15 amino acids. Germline V lookup: CDR1 KGHSH, CDR2 LQKENI. V lost 1 base, J lost 5 bases, and 2 bases stayed unmatched.

This clone was seen just once. The rearrangement uses TRBV9 and TRBJ2-3; 8 bases match TRBD1. Germline CDR1 and CDR2: SGDLS and YYNGEE. The CDR3 contains 15 residues. Unmatched junction bases numbered 5, after V lost 2 bases and J lost 3 bases. The CDR3 DNA is TGTGCCAGCAGCGTCGGGACAGGTGCTACAGATACGCAGTATTTT. Amino acids: CASSVGTGATDTQYF.

V usage is TRBV11-2 and J usage is TRBJ2-5, with D perhaps matching TRBD1 (6 bases). Trimming took off 3 bases at V and 1 base at J, with 9 bases between the two ends. CDR3 size: 14 residues. Germline V CDR1 and CDR2: SGHAT, FQNNGV. CDR3 coding DNA: TGTGCCAGCAGCTTTACAGGGATCCAAGAGACCCAGTACTTC. Amino acid sequence: CASSFTGIQETQYF.